This T cell receptor beta chain derives from a study of beta chain features in type 1 diabetes. As for this clone: What it binds is unknown.

Trimming removed 3 bases at V and 4 bases at J, with 10 bases between. Germline CDR1 KGHSH, CDR2 LQKENI. CDR3 length equals 14 residues. The authors reverse transcribed all of the isolated RNA, so sequencing captured expressed TCRB transcripts. Clones were sequenced by immunoSEQ multiplex PCR, and TCRdb holds only the in-frame ones, with some missing. This table holds some 700,000 clones, around an eighth found once. CD45RO/CCR7/CD25/CD127/CD95/CD27 separated CD4+ naive, central memory, regulatory and stem cell-like memory cells by sorting. Study-level points and caveats: People with Type 1 diabetes carried modestly yet significantly shorter TCRB CDR3s in all four CD4+ subsets. Any PCR bias toward short templates would affect both groups alike. Insertion counts at VDJ junctions were lower in type 1 diabetes patients, who also showed more deletions there.

Sequencing input: naive CD4+ T cells from blood. The TCR was taken from a man younger than 35 with type 1 diabetes. The V gene is TRBV18, the J gene TRBJ2-1; D unclear. CDR3 DNA: TGTGCCAGCTCACCCTCGACGGGTTACAATGAGCAGTTCTTC. Translating it yields CASSPSTGYNEQFF.